This TCR beta chain was sequenced in a study of T cell responses to AZD1222 COVID-19 vaccine. Study-level findings and limits: No day 14 peak samples; only post-peak repertoires were characterized. There were vaccine-associated CD4 TCRs across spike, dominant at 160-218 and 743-854. The donors showed a predominance of white British ancestry and of females, with possible underestimation of clonal diversity.

V was clipped by 2 bases and J by 0 bases, with 13 bases between them. This CDR3 contains 16 residues. Per the germline V gene, CDR1 is MNHEY and CDR2 is SVGAGI. As to this clone: The antigen is not known.

This table comes from immunoSEQ multiplex PCR, and its TCRdb copy is limited to in-frame clones, with some not included. Seen here are 100,000 or so clones, around 90% observed once, and the top ten hold more than 1.5%. The sequence derives from an adult in good health. The input for sequencing was peripheral blood, taken on day 0 of AZD1222 vaccination. The rearrangement joins TRBV6-5 to TRBJ1-1; D is unclear. The DNA for the CDR3 is TGTGCCAGCAGTTACAATAGGGAGACAATGAACACTGAAGCTTTCTTT. This sequence encodes CASSYNRETMNTEAFF.